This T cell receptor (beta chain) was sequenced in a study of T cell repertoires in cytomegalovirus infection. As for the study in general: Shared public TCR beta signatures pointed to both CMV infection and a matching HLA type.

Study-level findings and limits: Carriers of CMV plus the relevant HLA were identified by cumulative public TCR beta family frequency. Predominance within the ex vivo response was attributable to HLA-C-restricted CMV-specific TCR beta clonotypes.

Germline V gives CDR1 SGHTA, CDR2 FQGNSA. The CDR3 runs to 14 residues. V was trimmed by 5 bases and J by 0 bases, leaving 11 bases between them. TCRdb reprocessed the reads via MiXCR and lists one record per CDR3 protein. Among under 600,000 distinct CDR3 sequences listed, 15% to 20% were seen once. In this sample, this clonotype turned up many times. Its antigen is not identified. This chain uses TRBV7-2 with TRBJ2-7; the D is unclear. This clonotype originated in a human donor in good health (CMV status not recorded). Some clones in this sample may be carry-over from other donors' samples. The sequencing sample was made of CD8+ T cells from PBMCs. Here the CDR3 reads CASSTSPSSYEQYF. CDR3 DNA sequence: TGTGCCAGCAGCACGTCACCCAGCTCCTACGAGCAGTACTTC.